This T cell receptor beta chain was observed in a study of T cells in narcolepsy (dated by TCRdb to about 2018). For the study in its entirety: Healthy control donors were enrolled in the study alongside patients who had narcolepsy type 1 or type 2 (NT1, NT2). Autoreactive T cells targeting hypocretin neuron self-antigens (hypocretin, TRIB2) were sought in narcolepsy patients, and TCR Vbeta sequencing was used to track clonotypes in blood and CSF. Overall study results and their limits: Plots that compared CSF and blood CD4+ T cell clonotypes from the same patient highlighted HCRT-specific and TRIB2-specific autoreactive clonotypes. Patients and controls had comparable numbers of sequenced blood memory CD4+ clonotypes, averaging about 37,000 and 33,000, respectively. According to the report, autoreactive clonotypes were detected serially in the blood of the same patients and of different patients, but not in healthy controls. Some blood memory CD4+ repertoires from patients and controls contained no sequences matching autoreactive T cell clones.

The junction carries 10 bases between V and J, which are trimmed by 6 bases and 6 bases respectively. The germline V gene sets CDR1 to MNHNS and CDR2 to SASEGT. The CDR3 measures 12 amino acids from cysteine to phenylalanine. The sequence is cut down to CDR3 DNA, 36 bases in frame from base 1. Memory CD4+ T cells were sorted ex vivo from peripheral blood of narcolepsy patients and healthy controls for TCR Vbeta sequencing. About this clone: The target of this receptor is not known. No base qualities exist here, and no much larger clone lies one base off it.

The library was made by the immunoSEQ multiplex PCR assay. Drawn from immuneACCESS, this table holds only the in-frame rearrangements with V and J called that TCRdb kept. Clones are partly lost; checked studies trace under half to an unresolved V gene and leave the rest unexplained. The sample contains tens of thousands of clones, 85% to 90% of them found a single time. The ten largest make up under 1.5% of the sample. The material sequenced was CD45RA- memory CD4+ T cells from PBMCs. This specimen's cell subset or site label, interpreted: memory T cells sorted ex vivo from peripheral blood. Here the chain combines TRBV6-1 and TRBJ2-3; TRBD2 is a possible D gene, resting on 5 matching bases. The source of this sequence is a human donor with narcolepsy. The CDR3 reads CASRYTGDTQYF. The nucleotide sequence is given as TGTGCCAGCAGATACACGGGGGATACGCAGTATTTT.